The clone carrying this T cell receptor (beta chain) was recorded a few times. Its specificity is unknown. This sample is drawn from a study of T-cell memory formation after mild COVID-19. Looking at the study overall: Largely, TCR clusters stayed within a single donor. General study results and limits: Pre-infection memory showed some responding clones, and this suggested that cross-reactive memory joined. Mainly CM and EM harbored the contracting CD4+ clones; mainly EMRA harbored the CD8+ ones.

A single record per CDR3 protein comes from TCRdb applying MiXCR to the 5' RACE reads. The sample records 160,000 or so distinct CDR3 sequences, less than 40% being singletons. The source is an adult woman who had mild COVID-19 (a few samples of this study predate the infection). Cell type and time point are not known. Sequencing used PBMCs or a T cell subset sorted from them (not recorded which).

CDR3 protein: CASSEGLAEPQETQYF. In nucleotides, the CDR3 is TGTGCCAGCAGCGAGGGACTAGCGGAACCACAAGAGACCCAGTACTTC. V is TRBV9 and J is TRBJ2-5; 11 bases line up with TRBD2. The CDR3 extends over 16 amino acids. From germline, CDR1 is SGDLS and CDR2 YYNGEE. The ends lost 3 bases at V and 2 bases at J; junction bases unmatched: 6.